The clone carrying this T cell receptor (beta chain) has at least ten counts. Its antigen is unidentified. Researchers isolated at least 6 million PBMCs per sample. The sample originates from a study of blood T cells in healthy people across ages. The study's findings and limits: Comparison with aged donors showed that long-lived donors had more naive CD4+ cells and higher diversity.

Using a J-beta primer mix together with a sample-barcoded 5' primer, a second PCR was run for 7 to 11 cycles. TCRdb re-derived calls from the 5' RACE reads in MiXCR, one entry per CDR3 protein. The sample lists some 370,000 distinct CDR3 sequences, roughly half occurring once. Looked up from germline, CDR1 is SGHRS and CDR2 is YFSETQ. The CDR3 spans 18 residues. Between the trimmed V and J ends, which lost 1 base and 1 base, there was a span of 21 bases. The chain is built from TRBV5-1 and TRBJ2-7, with D possibly matching TRBD2 (6 bases). The origin of this receptor is a man between 60 and 75 years old in good health. Input material: blood. This CDR3 is CASSLRGAVGTVSYEQYF. CDR3 coding DNA: TGCGCCAGCAGCTTGCGCGGGGCTGTGGGAACGGTATCCTACGAGCAGTACTTC.